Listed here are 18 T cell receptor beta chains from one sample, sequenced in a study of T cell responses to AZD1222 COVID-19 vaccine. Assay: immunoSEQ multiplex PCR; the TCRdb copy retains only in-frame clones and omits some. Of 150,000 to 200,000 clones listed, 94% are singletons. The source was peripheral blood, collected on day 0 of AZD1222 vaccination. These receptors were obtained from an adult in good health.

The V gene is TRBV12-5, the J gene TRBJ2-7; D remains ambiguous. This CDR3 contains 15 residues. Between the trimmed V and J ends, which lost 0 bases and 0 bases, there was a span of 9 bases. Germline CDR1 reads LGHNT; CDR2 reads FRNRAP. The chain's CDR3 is CASGLVLGSSYEQYF. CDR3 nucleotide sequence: TGTGCTAGTGGTTTGGTTCTGGGAAGCTCCTACGAGCAGTACTTC.

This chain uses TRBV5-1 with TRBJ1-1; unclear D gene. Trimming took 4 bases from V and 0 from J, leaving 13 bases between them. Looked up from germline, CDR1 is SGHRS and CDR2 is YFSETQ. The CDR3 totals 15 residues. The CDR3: CASSLQGSMNTEAFF. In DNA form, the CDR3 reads TGCGCCAGCAGCCTACAAGGCAGCATGAACACTGAAGCTTTCTTT.

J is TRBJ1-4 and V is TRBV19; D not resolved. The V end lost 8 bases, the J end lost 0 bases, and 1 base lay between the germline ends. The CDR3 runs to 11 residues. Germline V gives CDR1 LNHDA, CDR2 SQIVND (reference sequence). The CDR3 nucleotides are TGTGCCAGTGCAACTAATGAAAAACTGTTTTTT. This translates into CASATNEKLFF.

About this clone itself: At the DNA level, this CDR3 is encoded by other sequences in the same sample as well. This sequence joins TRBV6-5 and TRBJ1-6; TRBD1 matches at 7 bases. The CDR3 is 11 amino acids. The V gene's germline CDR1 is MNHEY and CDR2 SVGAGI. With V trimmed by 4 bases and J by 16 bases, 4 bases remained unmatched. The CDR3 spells CASSSGQELHF. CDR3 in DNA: TGTGCCAGCAGTTCAGGACAGGAGCTCCACTTT.

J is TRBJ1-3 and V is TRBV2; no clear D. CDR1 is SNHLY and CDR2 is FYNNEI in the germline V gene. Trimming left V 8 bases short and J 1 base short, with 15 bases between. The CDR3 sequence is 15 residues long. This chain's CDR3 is CASGYLIGSGNTIYF. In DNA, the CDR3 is TGTGCCAGCGGGTACCTAATCGGATCTGGAAACACCATATATTTT.

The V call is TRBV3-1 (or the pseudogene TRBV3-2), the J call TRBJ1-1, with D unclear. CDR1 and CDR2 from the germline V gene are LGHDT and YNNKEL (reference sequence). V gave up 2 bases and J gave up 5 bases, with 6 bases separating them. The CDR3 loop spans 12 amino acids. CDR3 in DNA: TGTGCCAGCAGCCAACCGGGAACTGAAGCTTTCTTT. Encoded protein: CASSQPGTEAFF.

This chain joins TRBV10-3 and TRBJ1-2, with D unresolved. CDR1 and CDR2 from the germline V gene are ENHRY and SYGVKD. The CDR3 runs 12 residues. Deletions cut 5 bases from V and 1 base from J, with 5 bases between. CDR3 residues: CAISPDNYGYTF. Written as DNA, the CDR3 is TGTGCCATCAGTCCCGATAACTATGGCTACACCTTC.

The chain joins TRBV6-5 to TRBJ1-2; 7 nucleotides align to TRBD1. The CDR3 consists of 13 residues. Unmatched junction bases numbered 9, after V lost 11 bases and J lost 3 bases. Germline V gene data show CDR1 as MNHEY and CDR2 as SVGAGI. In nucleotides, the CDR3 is TGTGCCGTCAAGGCAGGGACAGACTATGGCTACACCTTC. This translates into CAVKAGTDYGYTF.

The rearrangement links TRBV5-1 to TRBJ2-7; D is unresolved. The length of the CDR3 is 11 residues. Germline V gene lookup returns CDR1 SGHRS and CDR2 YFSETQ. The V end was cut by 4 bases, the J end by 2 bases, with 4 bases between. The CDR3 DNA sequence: TGCGCCAGCAGCCTCACCTACGAGCAGTACTTC. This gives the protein CASSLTYEQYF.

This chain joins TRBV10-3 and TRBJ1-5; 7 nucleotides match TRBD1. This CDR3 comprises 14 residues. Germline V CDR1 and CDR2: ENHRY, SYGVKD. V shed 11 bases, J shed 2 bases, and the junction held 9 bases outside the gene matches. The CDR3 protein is CASQVGTGNQPQHF. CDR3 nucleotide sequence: TGTGCCTCCCAAGTTGGGACAGGCAATCAGCCCCAGCATTTT.

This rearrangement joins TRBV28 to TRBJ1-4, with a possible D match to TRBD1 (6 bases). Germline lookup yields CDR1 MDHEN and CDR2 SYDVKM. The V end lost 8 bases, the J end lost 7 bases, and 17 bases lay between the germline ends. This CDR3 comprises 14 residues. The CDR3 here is CASGRDKVGEKLFF. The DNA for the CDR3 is TGTGCCAGCGGCCGGGACAAAGTGGGTGAAAAACTGTTTTTT.

In DNA, the CDR3 is TGTGCCAGCAGCACAGGGGCCCGGGGGGTTGAAGCTTTCTTT. Its translation: CASSTGARGVEAFF. The rearrangement joins TRBV28 to TRBJ1-1, with 7 bases fitting TRBD1. The CDR3 runs to 14 residues. Per the germline V gene, CDR1 is MDHEN and CDR2 is SYDVKM. Unmatched junction bases numbered 11, after V lost 6 bases and J lost 7 bases. The full variable domain, its missing parts supplied by reference TRBV28 and TRBJ1-1, is DVKVTQSSRYLVKRTGEKVFLECVQDMDHENMFWYRQDPGLGLRLIYFSYDVKMKEKGDIPEGYSVSREKKERFSLILESASTNQTSMYLCASSTGARGVEAFFGQGTRLTVV.

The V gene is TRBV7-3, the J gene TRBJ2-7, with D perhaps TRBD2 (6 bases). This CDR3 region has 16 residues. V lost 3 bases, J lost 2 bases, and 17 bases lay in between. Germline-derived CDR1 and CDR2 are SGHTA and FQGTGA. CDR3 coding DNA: TGTGCCAGCAGCTTTGGGCCCCGGGACTCAGCCTACGAGCAGTACTTC. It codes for CASSFGPRDSAYEQYF.

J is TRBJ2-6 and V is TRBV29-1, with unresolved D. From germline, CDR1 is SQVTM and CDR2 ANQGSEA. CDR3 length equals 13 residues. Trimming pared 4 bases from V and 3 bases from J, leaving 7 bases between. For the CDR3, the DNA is TGCAGCGTTGTGGGTGGTGGGGCCAACGTCCTGACTTTC. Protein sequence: CSVVGGGANVLTF.

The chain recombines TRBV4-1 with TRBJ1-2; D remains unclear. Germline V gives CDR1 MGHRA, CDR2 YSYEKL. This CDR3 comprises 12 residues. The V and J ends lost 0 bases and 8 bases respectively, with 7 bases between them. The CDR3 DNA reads TGCGCCAGCAGCCAAGATCTGATAGGCTACACCTTC. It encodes CASSQDLIGYTF.

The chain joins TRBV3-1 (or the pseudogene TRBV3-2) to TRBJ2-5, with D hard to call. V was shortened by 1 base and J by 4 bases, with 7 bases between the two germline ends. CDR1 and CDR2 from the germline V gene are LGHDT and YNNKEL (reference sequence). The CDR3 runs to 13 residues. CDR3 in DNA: TGTGCCAGCAGCCAAGTATTAGTAGAGACCCAGTACTTC. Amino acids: CASSQVLVETQYF.

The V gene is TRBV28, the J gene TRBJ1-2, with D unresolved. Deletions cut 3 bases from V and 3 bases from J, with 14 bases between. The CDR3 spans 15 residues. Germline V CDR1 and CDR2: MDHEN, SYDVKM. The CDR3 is CASSLGSHFYYGYTF. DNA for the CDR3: TGTGCCAGCAGTTTGGGCAGTCACTTCTACTATGGCTACACCTTC.

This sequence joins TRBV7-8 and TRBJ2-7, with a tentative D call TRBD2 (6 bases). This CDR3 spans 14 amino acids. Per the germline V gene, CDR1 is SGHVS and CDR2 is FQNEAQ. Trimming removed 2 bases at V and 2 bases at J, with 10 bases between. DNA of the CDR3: TGTGCCAGCAGCTTAAGGCGGGGAGCCTACGAGCAGTACTTC. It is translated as CASSLRRGAYEQYF.